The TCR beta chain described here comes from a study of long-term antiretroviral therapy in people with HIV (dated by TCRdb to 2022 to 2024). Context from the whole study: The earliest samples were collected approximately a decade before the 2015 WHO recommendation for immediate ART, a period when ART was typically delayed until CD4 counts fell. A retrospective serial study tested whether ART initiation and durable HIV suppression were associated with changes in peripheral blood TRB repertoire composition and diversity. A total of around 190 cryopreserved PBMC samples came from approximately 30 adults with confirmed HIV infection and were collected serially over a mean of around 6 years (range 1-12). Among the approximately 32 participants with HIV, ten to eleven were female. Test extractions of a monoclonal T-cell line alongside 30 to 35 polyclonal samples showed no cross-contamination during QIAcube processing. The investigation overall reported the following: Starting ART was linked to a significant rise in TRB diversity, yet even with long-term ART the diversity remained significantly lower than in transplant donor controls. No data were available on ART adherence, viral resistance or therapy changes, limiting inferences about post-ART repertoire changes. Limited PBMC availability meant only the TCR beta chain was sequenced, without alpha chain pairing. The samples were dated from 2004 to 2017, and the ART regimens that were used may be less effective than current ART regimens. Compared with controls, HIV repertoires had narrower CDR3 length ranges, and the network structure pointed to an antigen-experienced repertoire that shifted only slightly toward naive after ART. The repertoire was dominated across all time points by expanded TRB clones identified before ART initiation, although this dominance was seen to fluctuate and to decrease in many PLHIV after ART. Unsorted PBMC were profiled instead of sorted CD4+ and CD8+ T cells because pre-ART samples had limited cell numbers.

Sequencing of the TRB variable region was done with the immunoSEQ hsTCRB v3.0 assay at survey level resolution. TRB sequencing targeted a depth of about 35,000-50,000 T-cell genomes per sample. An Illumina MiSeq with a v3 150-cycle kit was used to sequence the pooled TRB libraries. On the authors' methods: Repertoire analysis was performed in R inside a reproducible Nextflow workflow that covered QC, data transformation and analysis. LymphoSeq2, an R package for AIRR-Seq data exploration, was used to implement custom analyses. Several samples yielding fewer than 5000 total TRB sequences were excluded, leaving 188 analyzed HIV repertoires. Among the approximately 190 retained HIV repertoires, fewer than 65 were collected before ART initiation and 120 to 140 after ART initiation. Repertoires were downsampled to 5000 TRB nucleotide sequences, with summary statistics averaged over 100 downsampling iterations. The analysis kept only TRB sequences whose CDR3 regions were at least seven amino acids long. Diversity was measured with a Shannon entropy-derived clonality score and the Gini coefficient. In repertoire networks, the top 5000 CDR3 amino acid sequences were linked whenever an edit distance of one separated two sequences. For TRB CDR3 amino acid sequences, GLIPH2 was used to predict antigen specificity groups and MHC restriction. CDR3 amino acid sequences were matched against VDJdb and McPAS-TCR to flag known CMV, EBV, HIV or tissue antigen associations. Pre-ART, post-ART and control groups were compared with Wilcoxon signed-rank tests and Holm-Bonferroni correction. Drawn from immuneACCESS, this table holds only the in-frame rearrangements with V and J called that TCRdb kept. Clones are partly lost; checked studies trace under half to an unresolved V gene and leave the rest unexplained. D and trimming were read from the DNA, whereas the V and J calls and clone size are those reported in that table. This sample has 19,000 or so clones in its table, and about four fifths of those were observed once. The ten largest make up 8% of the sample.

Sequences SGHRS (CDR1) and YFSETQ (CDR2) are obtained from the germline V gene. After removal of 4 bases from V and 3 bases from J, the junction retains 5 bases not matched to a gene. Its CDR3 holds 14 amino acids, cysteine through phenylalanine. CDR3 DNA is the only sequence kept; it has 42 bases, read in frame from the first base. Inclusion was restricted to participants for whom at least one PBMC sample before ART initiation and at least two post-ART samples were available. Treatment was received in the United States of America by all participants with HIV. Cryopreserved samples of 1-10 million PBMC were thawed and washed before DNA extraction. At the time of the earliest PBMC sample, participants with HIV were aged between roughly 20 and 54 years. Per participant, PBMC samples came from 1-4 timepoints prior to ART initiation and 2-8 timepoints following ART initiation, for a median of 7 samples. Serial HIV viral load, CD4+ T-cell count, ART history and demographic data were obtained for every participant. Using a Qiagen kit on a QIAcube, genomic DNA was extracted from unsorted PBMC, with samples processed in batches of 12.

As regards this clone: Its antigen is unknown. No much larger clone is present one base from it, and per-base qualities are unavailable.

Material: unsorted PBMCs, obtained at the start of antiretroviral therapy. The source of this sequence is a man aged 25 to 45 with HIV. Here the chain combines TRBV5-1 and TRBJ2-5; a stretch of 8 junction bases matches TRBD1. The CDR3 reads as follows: CASSDIQGEETQYF. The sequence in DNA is TGCGCCAGCAGCGATATACAGGGGGAAGAGACCCAGTACTTC.